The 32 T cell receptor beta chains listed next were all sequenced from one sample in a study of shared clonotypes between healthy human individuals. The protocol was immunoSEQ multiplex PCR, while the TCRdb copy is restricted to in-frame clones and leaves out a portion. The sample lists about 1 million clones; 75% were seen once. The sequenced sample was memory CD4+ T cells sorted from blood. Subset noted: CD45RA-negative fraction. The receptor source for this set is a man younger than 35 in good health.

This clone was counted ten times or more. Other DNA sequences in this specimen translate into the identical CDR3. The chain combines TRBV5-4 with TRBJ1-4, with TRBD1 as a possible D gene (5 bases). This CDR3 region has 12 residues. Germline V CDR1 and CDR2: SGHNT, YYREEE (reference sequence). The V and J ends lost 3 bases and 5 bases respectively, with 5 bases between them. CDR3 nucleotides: TGTGCCAGCAGCTGGGACAATGAAAAACTGTTTTTT. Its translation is CASSWDNEKLFF. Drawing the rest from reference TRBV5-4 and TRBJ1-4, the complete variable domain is ETGVTQSPTHLIKTRGQQVTLRCSSQSGHNTVSWYQQALGQGPQFIFQYYREEENGRGNFPPRFSGLQFPNYSSELNVNALELDDSALYLCASSWDNEKLFFGSGTQLSVL.

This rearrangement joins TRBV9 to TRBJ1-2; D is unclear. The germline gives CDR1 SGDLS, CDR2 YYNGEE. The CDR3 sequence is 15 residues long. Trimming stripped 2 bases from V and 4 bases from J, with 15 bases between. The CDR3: CASSVTVEEVYGYTF. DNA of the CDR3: TGTGCCAGCAGCGTCACCGTGGAGGAGGTCTATGGCTACACCTTC.

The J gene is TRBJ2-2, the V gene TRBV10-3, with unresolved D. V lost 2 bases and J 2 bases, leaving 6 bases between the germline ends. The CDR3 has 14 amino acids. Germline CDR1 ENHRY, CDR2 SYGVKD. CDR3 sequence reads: CAISEGFNTGELFF. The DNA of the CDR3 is TGTGCCATCAGTGAGGGATTTAACACCGGGGAGCTGTTTTTT.

CDR3: CASSPGRSPGTGYGYTF. The CDR3 region has the DNA TGCGCCAGCAGCCCCGGCCGATCCCCTGGGACGGGTTATGGCTACACCTTC. This chain links TRBV4-1 with TRBJ1-2; the D gene is possibly TRBD1 (5 bases). CDR1 is MGHRA, CDR2 YSYEKL, per germline. This CDR3 region has 17 residues. V dropped 4 bases and J dropped 5 bases, with 23 bases sitting between them.

The CDR3 reads CASSSPPGGKGTGELFF. The CDR3 DNA reads as TGTGCCAGCAGCTCCCCCCCAGGGGGCAAAGGGACCGGGGAGCTGTTTTTT. The chain has TRBV5-4 and TRBJ2-2; 8 positions match TRBD1. CDR3 length equals 17 residues. Germline V CDR1 and CDR2: SGHNT, YYREEE (reference sequence). The J segment lost 5 bases and the V segment lost 3 bases, leaving 12 bases of the junction unmatched.

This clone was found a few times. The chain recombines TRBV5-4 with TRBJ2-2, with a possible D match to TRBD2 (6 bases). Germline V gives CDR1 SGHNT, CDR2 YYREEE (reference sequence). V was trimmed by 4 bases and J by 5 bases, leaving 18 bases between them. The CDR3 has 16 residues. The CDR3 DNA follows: TGTGCCAGCAGCGCGCAAAGCGTCGGGAGAACCGGGGAGCTGTTTTTT. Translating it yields CASSAQSVGRTGELFF.

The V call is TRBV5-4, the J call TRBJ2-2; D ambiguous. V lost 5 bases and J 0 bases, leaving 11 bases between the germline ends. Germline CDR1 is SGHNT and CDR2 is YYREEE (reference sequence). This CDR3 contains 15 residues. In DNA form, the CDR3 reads TGTGCCAGCAGACCATGGACGGCGAACACCGGGGAGCTGTTTTTT. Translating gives CASRPWTANTGELFF.

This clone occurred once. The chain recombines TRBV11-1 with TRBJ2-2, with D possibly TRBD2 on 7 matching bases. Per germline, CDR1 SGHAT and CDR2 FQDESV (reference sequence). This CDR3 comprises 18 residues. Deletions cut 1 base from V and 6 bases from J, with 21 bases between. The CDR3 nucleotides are TGTGCCAGCAGCTTAGGTGCGGGGGCCATGGGTGGAGCCGGGGAGCTGTTTTTT. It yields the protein CASSLGAGAMGGAGELFF.

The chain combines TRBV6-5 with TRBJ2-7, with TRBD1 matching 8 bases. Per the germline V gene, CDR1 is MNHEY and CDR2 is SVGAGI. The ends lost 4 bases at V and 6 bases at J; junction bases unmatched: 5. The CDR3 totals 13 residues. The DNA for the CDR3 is TGTGCCAGCAGTTCGAACACAGGGGGCGAGCAGTACTTC. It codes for CASSSNTGGEQYF.

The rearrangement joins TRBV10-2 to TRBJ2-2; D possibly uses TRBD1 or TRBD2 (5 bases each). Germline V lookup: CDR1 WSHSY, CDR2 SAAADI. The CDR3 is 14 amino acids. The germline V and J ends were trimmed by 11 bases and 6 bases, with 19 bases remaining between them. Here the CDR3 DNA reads TGCGCCGGGACCCTGCGGCCACCGGCCGGGGAGCTGTTTTTT. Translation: CAGTLRPPAGELFF.

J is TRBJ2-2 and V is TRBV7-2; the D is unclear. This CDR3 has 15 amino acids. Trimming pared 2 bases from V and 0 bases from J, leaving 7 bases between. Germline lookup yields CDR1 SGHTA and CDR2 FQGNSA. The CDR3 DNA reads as TGTGCCAGCAGCTTATATAGGCCGAACACCGGGGAGCTGTTTTTT. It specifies CASSLYRPNTGELFF.

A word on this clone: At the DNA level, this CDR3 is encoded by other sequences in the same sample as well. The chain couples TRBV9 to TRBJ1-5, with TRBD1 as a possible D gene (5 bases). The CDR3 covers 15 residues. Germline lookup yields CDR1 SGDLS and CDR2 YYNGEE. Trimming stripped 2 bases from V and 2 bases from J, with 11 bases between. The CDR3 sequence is CASSVGGGGNQPQHF. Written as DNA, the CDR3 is TGTGCCAGCAGCGTTGGGGGAGGTGGCAATCAGCCCCAGCATTTT.

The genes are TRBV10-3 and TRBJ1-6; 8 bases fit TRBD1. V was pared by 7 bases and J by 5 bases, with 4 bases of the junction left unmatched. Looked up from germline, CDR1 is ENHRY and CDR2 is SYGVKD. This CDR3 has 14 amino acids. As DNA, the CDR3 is TGTGCCATCACAGGGGGCCAAGATAATTCACCCCTCCACTTT. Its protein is CAITGGQDNSPLHF.

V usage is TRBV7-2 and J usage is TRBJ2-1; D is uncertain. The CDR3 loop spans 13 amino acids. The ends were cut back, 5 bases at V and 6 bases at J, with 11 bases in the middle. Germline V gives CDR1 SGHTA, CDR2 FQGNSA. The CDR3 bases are TGTGCCAGCAGCGACCCCTTGACCAATGAGCAGTTCTTC. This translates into CASSDPLTNEQFF. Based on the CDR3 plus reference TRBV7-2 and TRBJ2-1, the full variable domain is GAGVSQSPSNKVTEKGKDVELRCDPISGHTALYWYRQSLGQGLEFLIYFQGNSAPDKSGLPSDRFSAERTGGSVSTLTIQRTQQEDSAVYLCASSDPLTNEQFFGPGTRLTVL.

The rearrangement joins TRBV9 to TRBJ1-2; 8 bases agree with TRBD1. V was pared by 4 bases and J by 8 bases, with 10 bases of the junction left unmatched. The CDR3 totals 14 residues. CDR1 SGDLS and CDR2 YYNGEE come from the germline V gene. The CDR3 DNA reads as TGTGCCAGCAGCTCACGGACAGGGTCTAGCGGCTACACCTTC. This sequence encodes CASSSRTGSSGYTF.

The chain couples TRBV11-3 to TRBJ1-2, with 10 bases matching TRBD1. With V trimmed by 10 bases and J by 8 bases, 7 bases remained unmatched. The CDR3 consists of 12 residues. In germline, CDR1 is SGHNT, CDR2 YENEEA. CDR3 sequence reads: CATIGTGVGYTF. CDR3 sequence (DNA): TGTGCCACCATAGGGACAGGGGTCGGCTACACCTTC.

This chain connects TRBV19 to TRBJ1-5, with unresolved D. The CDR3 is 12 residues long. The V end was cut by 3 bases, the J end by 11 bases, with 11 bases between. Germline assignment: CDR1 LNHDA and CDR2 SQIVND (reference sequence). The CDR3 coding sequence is TGTGCCAGTAGTATTAAGTCCGAGACCCAGCATTTT. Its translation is CASSIKSETQHF.

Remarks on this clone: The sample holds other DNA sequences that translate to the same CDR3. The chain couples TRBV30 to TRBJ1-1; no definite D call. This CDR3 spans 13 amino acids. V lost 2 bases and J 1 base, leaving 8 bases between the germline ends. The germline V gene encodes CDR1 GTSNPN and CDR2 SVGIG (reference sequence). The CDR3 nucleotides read TGTGCCTGGAGTCAACGGGGGAACACTGAAGCTTTCTTT. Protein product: CAWSQRGNTEAFF.

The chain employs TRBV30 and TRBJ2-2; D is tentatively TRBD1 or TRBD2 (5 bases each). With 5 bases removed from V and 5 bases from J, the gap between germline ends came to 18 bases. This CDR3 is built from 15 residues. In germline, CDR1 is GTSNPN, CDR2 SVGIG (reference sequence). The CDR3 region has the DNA TGTGCCTGGGTGAGGGGCTTGGTGCAGACCGGGGAGCTGTTTTTT. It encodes CAWVRGLVQTGELFF.

The CDR3: CASSDYRDSLYEQYF. CDR3 nucleotide sequence: TGCGCCAGCAGCGACTACCGGGACAGCCTCTACGAGCAGTACTTC. The rearrangement links TRBV4-1 to TRBJ2-7; 7 nucleotides align to TRBD1. The CDR3 length is 15 residues. Trimming at V came to 5 bases and at J to 3 bases, leaving 10 bases not matched to a gene. The V gene's germline CDR1 is MGHRA and CDR2 YSYEKL.

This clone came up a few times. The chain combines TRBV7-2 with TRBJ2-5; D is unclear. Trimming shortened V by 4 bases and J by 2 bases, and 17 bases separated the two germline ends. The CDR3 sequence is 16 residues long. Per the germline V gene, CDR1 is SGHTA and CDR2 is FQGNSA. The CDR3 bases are TGTGCCAGCAGCTCACAGTCTAACCGGCCTCAAGAGACCCAGTACTTC. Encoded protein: CASSSQSNRPQETQYF.

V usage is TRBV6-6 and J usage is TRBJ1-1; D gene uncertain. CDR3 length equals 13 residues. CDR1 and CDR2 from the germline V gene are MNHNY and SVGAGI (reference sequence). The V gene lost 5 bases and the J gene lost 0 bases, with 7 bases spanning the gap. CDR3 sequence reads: CASSNPLNTEAFF. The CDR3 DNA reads TGTGCCAGCAGTAACCCGTTGAACACTGAAGCTTTCTTT.

CDR3 coding DNA: TGTGCCAGCAGTCCCTCTCTAGCTTTGCTTGAGACCCAGTACTTC. Translation gives CASSPSLALLETQYF. The chain combines TRBV6-5 with TRBJ2-5, with a weak D call TRBD2 (5 bases). The CDR3 has 15 residues. V lost 5 bases to trimming and J lost 5 bases, with 18 bases between them. Germline V gene data show CDR1 as MNHEY and CDR2 as SVGAGI.

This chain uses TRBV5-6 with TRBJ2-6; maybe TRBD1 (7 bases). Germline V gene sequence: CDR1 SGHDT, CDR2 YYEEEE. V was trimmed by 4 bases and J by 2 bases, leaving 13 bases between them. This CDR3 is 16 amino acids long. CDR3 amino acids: CASSIQGTAGANVLTF. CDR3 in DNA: TGTGCCAGCAGCATACAGGGGACTGCTGGGGCCAACGTCCTGACTTTC.

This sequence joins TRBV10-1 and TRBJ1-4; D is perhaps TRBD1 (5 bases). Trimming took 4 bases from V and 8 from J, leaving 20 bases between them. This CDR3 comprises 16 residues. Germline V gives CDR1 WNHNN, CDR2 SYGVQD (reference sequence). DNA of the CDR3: TGCGCCAGCAGTGCCGGACGTGGGGGTGAGAGAGAAAAACTGTTTTTT. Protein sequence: CASSAGRGGEREKLFF.

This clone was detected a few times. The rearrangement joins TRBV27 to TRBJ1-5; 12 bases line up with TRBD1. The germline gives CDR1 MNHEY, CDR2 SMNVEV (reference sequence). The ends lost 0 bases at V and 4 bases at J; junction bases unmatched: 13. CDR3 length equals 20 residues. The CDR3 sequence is CASSLSSEPGQGAWNQPQHF. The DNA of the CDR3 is TGTGCCAGCAGTTTATCTTCGGAACCGGGACAGGGGGCCTGGAATCAGCCCCAGCATTTT.

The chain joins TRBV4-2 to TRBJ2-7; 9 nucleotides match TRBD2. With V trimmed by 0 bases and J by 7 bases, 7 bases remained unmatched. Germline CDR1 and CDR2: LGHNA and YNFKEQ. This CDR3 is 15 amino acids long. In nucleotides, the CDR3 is TGTGCCAGCAGCCAAGAGAAGGCGGGGGGGCGGGAGCAGTACTTC. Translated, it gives CASSQEKAGGREQYF.

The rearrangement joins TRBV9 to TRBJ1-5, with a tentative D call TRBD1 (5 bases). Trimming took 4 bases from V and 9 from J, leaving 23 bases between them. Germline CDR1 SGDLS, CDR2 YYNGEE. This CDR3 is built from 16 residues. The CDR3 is CASSHGASGLRLPQHF. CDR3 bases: TGTGCCAGCAGCCACGGGGCCAGTGGGTTGCGGTTGCCCCAGCATTTT.

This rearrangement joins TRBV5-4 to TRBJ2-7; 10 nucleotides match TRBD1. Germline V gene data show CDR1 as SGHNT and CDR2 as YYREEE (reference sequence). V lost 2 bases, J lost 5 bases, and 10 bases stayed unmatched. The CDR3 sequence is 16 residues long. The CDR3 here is CASSFGQGVGFNEQYF. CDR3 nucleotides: TGTGCCAGCAGCTTCGGACAGGGGGTGGGATTCAACGAGCAGTACTTC.

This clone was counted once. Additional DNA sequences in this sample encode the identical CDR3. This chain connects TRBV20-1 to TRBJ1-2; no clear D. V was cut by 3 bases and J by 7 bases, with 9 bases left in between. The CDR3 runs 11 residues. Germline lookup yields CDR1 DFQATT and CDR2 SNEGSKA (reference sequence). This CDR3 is CSASDGGGYTF. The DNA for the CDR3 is TGCAGTGCTAGCGACGGTGGTGGCTACACCTTC.

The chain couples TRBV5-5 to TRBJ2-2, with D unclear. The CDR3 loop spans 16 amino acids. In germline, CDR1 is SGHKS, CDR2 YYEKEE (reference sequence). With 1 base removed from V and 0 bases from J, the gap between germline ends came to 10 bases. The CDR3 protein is CASSLFTAANTGELFF. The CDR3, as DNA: TGTGCCAGCAGCTTGTTTACGGCCGCGAACACCGGGGAGCTGTTTTTT.

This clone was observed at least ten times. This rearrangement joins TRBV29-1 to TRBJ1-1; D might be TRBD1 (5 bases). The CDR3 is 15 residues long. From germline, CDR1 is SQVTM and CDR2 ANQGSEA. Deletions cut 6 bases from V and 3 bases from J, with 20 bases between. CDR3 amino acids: CSVGEGPKQDTEAFF. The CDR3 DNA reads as TGCAGCGTAGGTGAGGGGCCGAAACAAGACACTGAAGCTTTCTTT.